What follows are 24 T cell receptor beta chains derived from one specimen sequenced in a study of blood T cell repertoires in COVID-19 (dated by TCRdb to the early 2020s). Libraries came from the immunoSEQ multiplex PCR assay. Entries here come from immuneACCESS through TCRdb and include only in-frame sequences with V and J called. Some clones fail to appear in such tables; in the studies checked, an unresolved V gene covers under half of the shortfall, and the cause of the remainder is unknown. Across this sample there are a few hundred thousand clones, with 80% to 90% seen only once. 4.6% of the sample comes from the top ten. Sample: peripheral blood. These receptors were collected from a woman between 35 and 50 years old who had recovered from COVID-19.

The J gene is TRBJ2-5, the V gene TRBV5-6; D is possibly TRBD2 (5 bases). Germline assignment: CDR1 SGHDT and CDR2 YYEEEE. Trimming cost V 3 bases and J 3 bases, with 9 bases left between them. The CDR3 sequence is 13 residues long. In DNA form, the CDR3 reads TGTGCCAGCAGCTACCGGGGAGAAGAGACCCAGTACTTC. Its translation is CASSYRGEETQYF.

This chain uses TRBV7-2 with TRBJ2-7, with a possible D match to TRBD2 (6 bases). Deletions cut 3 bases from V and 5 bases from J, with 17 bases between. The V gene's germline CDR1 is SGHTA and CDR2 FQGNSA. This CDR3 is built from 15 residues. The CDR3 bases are TGTGCCAGCAGCTTTAACTCTCCAGGAGGGCACGAGCAGTACGTC. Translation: CASSFNSPGGHEQYV.

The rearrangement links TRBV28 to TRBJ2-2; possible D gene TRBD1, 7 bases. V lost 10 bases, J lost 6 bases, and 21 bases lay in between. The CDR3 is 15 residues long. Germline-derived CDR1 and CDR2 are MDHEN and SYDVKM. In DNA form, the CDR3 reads TGTGCCACCCTCAAGGAGGGGGCGCGATCCGGGGAGCTGTTTTTT. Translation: CATLKEGARSGELFF.

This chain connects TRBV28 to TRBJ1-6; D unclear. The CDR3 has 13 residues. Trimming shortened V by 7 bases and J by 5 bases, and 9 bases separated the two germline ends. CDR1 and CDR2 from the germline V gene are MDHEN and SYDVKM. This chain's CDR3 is CASTPGDNSPLHF. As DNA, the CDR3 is TGTGCCAGCACCCCCGGGGATAATTCACCCCTCCACTTT.

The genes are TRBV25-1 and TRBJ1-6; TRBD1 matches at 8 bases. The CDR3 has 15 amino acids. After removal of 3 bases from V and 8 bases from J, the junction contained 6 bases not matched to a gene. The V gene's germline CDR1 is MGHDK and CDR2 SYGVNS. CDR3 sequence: CASSDPGQVDSPLHF. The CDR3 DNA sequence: TGTGCCAGCAGTGACCCGGGACAGGTTGATTCACCCCTCCACTTT. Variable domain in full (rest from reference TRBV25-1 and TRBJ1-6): EADIYQTPRYLVIGTGKKITLECSQTMGHDKMYWYQQDPGMELHLIHYSYGVNSTEKGDLSSESTVSRIRTEHFPLTLESARPSHTSQYLCASSDPGQVDSPLHFGNGTRLTVT.

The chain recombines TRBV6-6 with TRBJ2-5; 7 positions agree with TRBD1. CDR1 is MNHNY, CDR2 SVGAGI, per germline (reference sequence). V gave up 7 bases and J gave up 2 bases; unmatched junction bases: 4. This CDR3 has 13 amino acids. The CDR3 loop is CASTGTAQETQYF. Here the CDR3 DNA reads TGTGCCAGCACGGGGACAGCACAAGAGACCCAGTACTTC.

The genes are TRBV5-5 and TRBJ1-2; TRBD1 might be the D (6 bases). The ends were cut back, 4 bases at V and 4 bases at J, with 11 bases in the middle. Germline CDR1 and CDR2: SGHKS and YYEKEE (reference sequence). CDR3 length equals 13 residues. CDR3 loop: CASSPDRSYGYTF. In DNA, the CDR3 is TGTGCCAGCAGCCCCGACAGGTCCTATGGCTACACCTTC. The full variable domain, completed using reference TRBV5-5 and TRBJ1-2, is DAGVTQSPTHLIKTRGQQVTLRCSPISGHKSVSWYQQVLGQGPQFIFQYYEKEERGRGNFPDRFSARQFPNYSSELNVNALLLGDSALYLCASSPDRSYGYTFGSGTRLTVV.

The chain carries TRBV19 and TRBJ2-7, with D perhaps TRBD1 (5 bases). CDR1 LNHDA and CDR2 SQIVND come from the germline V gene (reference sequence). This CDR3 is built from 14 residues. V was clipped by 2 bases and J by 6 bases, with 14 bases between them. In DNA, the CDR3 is TGTGCCAGTAGTATATCCAGGGCATCTCGCGAGCAGTACTTC. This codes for CASSISRASREQYF. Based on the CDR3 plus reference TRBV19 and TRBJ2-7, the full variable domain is DGGITQSPKYLFRKEGQNVTLSCEQNLNHDAMYWYRQDPGQGLRLIYYSQIVNDFQKGDIAEGYSVSREKKESFPLTVTSAQKNPTAFYLCASSISRASREQYFGPGTRLTVT.

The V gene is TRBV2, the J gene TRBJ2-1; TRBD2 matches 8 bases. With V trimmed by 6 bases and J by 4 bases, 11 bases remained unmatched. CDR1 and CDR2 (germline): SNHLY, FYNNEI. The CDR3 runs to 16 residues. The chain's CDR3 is CASRARAGAPYNEQFF. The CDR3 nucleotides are TGTGCCAGCAGGGCTCGAGCGGGAGCTCCTTACAATGAGCAGTTCTTC.

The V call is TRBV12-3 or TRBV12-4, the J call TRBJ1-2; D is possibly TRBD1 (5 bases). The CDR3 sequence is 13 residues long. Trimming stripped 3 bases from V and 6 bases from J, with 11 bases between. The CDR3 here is CASSFRTTDGYTF. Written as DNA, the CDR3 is TGTGCCAGCAGTTTTAGGACAACTGATGGCTACACCTTC.

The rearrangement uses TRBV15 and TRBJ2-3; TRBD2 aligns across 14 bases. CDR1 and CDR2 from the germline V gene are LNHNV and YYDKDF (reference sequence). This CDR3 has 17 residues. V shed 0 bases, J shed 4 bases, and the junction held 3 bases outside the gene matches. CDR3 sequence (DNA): TGTGCCACCAGCAGAGATCAGGGACTAGCGGGAGCAGATACGCAGTATTTT. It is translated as CATSRDQGLAGADTQYF.

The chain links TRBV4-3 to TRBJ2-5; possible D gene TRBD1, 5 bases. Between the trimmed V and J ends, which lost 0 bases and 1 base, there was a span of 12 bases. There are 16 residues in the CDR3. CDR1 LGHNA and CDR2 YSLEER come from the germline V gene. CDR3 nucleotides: TGCGCCAGCAGCCAAGAAGGGTGGCAGGGCCAAGAGACCCAGTACTTC. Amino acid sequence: CASSQEGWQGQETQYF.

The CDR3: CASSLLAGGSTDTQYF. CDR3 nucleotides: TGTGCCAGCAGCCTATTAGCGGGGGGAAGCACAGATACGCAGTATTTT. The gene calls are TRBV7-6 and TRBJ2-3; 10 bases map to TRBD2. The junction had 5 bases not matched to a gene; V was cut back by 5 bases and J by 0 bases. Germline assignment: CDR1 SGHVS and CDR2 FNYEAQ. This CDR3 has 16 amino acids.

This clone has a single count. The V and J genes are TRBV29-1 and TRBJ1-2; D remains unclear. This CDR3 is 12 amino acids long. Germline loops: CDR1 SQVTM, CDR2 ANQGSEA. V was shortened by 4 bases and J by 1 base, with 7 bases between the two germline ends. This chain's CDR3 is CSVVPVNYGYTF. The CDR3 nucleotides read TGCAGCGTTGTTCCGGTTAACTATGGCTACACCTTC.

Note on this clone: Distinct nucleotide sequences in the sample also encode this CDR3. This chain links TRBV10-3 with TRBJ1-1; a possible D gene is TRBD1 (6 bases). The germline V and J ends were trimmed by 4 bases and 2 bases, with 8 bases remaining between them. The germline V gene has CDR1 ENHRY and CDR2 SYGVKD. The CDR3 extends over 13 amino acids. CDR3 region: CAISGTENTEAFF. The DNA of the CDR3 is TGTGCCATCAGTGGGACAGAAAACACTGAAGCTTTCTTT.

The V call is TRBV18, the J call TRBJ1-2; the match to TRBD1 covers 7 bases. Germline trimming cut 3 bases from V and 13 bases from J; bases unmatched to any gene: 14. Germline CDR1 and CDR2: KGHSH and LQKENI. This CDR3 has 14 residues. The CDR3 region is CASSPRPGQDSGTF. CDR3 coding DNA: TGTGCCAGCTCACCGCGACCAGGACAGGACTCGGGCACCTTC.

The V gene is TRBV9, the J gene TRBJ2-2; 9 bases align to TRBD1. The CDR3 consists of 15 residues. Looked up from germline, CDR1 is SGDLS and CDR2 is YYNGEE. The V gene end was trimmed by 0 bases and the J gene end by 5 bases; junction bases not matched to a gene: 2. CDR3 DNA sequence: TGTGCCAGCAGCGTAGCACAGGGGGCGACCGGGGAGCTGTTTTTT. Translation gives CASSVAQGATGELFF.

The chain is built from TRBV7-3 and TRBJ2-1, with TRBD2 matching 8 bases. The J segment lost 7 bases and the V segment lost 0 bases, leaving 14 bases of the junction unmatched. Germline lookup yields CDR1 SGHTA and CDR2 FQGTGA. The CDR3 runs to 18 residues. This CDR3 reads CASSLTDGRGRWDNEQFF. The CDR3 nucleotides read TGTGCCAGCAGCTTAACGGACGGGAGGGGAAGATGGGATAATGAGCAGTTCTTC.

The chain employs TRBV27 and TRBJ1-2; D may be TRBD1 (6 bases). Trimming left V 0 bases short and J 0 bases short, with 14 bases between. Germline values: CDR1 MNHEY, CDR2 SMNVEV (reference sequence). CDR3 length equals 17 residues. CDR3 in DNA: TGTGCCAGCAGTTTATCTAAGGGGGTTGCCCCTAACTATGGCTACACCTTC. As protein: CASSLSKGVAPNYGYTF.

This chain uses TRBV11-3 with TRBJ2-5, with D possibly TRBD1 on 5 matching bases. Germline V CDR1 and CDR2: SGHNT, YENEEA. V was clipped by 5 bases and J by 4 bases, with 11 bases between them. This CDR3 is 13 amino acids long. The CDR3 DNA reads TGTGCCAGCAGCCGAGACAGCGCAGAGACCCAGTACTTC. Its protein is CASSRDSAETQYF.

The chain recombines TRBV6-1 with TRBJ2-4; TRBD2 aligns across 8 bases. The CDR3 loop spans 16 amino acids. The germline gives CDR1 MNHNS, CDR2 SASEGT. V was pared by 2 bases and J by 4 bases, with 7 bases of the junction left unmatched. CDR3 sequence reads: CASSEYGLALKNIQYF. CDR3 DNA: TGTGCCAGCAGTGAATACGGACTAGCCCTTAAAAACATTCAGTACTTC.

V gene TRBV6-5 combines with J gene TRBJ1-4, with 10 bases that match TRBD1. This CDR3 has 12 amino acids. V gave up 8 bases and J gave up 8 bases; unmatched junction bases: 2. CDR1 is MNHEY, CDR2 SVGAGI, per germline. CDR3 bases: TGTGCCAGCGGGACAGGGGTGGAAAAACTGTTTTTT. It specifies CASGTGVEKLFF.

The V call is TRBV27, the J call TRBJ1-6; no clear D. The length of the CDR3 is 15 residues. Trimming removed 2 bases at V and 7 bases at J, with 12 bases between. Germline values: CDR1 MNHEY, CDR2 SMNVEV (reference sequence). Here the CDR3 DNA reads TGTGCCAGCAGTTTAAACCCCACAAGAAATTCACCCCTCCACTTT. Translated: CASSLNPTRNSPLHF.

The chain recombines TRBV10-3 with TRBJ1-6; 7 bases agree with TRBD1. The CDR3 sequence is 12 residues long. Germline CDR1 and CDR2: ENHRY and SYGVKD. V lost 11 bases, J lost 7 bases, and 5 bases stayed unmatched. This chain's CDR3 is CAGGRGNSPLHF. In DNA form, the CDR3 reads TGTGCCGGCGGCAGGGGGAATTCACCCCTCCACTTT.